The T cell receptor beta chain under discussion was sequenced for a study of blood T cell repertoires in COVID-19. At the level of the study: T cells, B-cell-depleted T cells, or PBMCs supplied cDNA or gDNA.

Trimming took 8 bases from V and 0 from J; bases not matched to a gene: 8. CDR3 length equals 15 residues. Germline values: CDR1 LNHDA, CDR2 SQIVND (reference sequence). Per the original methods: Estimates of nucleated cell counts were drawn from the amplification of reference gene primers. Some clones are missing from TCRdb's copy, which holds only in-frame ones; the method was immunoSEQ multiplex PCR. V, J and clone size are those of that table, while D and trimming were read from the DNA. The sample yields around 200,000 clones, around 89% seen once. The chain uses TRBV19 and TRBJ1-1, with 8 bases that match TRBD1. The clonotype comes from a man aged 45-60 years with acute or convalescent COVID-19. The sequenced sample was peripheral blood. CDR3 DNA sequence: TGTGCCAGTCAAGACAGGGGTGGAATGAACACTGAAGCTTTCTTT. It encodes CASQDRGGMNTEAFF.